This record looks at one T cell receptor (beta chain) sequence and its context. What this receptor recognizes is not known. Base qualities are not at hand, and no much larger clone is one base apart. The library was produced with RACE. Sequenced using a NextSeq 500. Library preparation attached unique molecular identifiers to individual cDNA molecules for quantitative, reproducible TCR counting. Regarding the original processing steps: The median number of TCRs per sample was 85,000 to 100,000, ranging from roughly 23,224 to 690,600. V, J and CDR3 annotation of the TCR reads was carried out using the Decombinator software suite. For the PS versus PT1 abundance plots, all samples were subsampled to the same number of TCRs (28,000). Expanded TCRs were defined as absent before sensitization and observed at least eight times at the 2-week time point. TCRdb reworked the public reads: Q25 trimming with fastp, MiXCR clone assembly, productive beta chains retained. Rows with a matching CDR3 protein are joined into one entry that keeps the most common DNA and genes. TCRdb's processing, not the authors', yielded these V and J calls. For this sample the table gives 130,000 or so distinct CDR3 sequences, of which about 9% were detected only once. The top ten clones comprise roughly 1.8% of the sample.

This sample is drawn from a study of human T cells and chemical hapten exposure (dated by TCRdb to the early 2020s). About the full investigation: Libraries were pooled for sequencing, and per-sample TCR yields varied mainly because of small differences in library volumes within the pool. Each blood RNA sample was used to sequence both TCR alpha and TCR beta chains. This study followed changes in the peripheral blood TCR repertoire in vivo during primary and secondary sensitization of alopecia patients to the hapten diphenylcyclopropenone (DPC). Study-level results and caveats: DPC sensitization did not change how many TCRs were above 1 in 1000 frequency, and no evidence was found of alterations in global repertoire structure. After repeated subsampling, changes were observed in the strength of the expansion versus patch-test correlation and in the threshold at which the correlation became significant.

The sample's time point label, decoded: healthy volunteer bleed at 2 weeks. Total RNA was extracted from unfractionated whole blood that had been collected in Tempus Blood RNA tubes. Roughly 5 healthy volunteers acted as controls for TCR sequencing and had blood drawn at day 0, 2 weeks and 6 weeks. V is pruned by 2 bases and J by 4 bases, leaving 19 bases of the junction without a gene match. The CDR3 runs 19 amino acids, cysteine and phenylalanine included. CDR3 DNA is the only sequence kept; it has 57 bases, read in frame from the first base. From a lookup of the germline V gene, CDR1 and CDR2 are SGHTA and FQGNSA.

The sequence derives from a male donor in good health. Some clones in this sample may be carry-over from other donors' samples. The sample was whole blood. Rearrangement joined TRBV7-2 to TRBJ2-7; 8 junctional bases match TRBD2. The DNA sequence reads TGTGCCAGCAGCTTAATCGGGCGGGGGGTCGATCCAAATAAGTACGAGCAGTACTTC. This translates into CASSLIGRGVDPNKYEQYF.